Listed here is a single TCR beta chain. Its antigen remains unknown. RNA transcripts were the source from which TCR beta CDR3 regions were amplified. Second-round multiplex PCR followed a first-round RT-PCR using HTBI primers. TCRdb called the multiplex PCR reads again in MiXCR, with one record for every CDR3 protein. The sample has around 1.1 million distinct CDR3 sequences, 35% to 45% seen once. These data belong to a study of Graves' ophthalmopathy and Graves' hyperthyroidism. Study details: A follow-up of 18 months without ophthalmopathy meant that hyperthyroidism was stable. Study-wide results and limits: Thyroid clonotypes that were expanded above 0.001 frequency mostly also appeared in blood. Predictions made by the model for ophthalmopathy progression reached under 71% sensitivity and about 72% specificity.

Among the hyperthyroidism patients, all were newly diagnosed, aged 18 to 65, with under 2 months' duration. Germline V CDR1 and CDR2: LGHNT, FRNRAP. The CDR3 sequence is 15 residues long. V shed 3 bases and J 1 base; nucleotides not matched to a gene: 4. Sequenced material: peripheral blood or thyroid tissue (not recorded which). This TCR was sampled from an adult man with Graves' hyperthyroidism. This chain connects TRBV12-5 to TRBJ1-1, with 8 bases that match TRBD1. CDR3 loop: CASGFMGQANTEAFF. The CDR3 coding sequence is TGTGCTAGTGGTTTCATGGGACAGGCGAACACTGAAGCTTTCTTT.